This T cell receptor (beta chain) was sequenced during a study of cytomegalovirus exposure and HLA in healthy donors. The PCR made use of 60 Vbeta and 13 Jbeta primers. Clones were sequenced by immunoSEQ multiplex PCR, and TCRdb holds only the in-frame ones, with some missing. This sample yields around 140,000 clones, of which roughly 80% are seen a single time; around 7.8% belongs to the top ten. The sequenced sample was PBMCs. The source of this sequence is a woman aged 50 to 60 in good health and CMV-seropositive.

The CDR3 is CASGGVWYTDTQYF. The CDR3 DNA reads TGTGCCAGCGGCGGGGTCTGGTACACAGATACGCAGTATTTT. The J gene is TRBJ2-3, the V gene TRBV2, with a weak D call TRBD2 (6 bases). Germline CDR1 reads SNHLY; CDR2 reads FYNNEI. The CDR3 runs to 14 residues. V was clipped by 8 bases and J by 2 bases, with 14 bases between them.